Following are 8 T cell receptor beta chains from one sample sequenced in a study of beta chain features in type 1 diabetes. The investigators reverse transcribed all of the isolated RNA, so they sequenced expressed TCRB transcripts. Sequencing was performed with immunoSEQ multiplex PCR; in TCRdb, only in-frame clones are kept and a portion is missing. The sample contains more than 350,000 clones, more than 9.5% of which appear only once. Sequencing used naive CD4+ T cells from blood. These TCRs come from a woman between 18 and 29 years old in good health.

This clone was counted a few times. V gene TRBV28 combines with J gene TRBJ2-1; 7 bases align to TRBD1. CDR1 MDHEN and CDR2 SYDVKM come from the germline V gene. V shed 6 bases and J 11 bases; nucleotides not matched to a gene: 10. The length of the CDR3 is 13 residues. CDR3 coding DNA: TGTGCCAGCAGACAAGGGGGCCGTGGTCAGCAGTTCTTC. Encoded protein: CASRQGGRGQQFF.

CDR3 protein: CASSLPSGEQYF. CDR3 coding DNA: TGTGCCAGCAGCTTACCGTCTGGCGAGCAGTACTTC. J is TRBJ2-7 and V is TRBV7-2; D not certain. V was shortened by 2 bases and J by 6 bases, with 8 bases between the two germline ends. This CDR3 spans 12 amino acids. CDR1 is SGHTA, CDR2 FQGNSA, per germline.

J is TRBJ2-1 and V is TRBV5-1; D perhaps matches TRBD2 (6 bases). V lost 0 bases and J lost 3, with 10 bases in between. Looked up from germline, CDR1 is SGHRS and CDR2 is YFSETQ. The length of the CDR3 is 15 residues. The CDR3 DNA sequence: TGCGCCAGCAGCTTGGCCACTAGCTTCTACAATGAGCAGTTCTTC. This codes for CASSLATSFYNEQFF. The full variable domain, rest sourced from reference TRBV5-1 and TRBJ2-1, is KAGVTQTPRYLIKTRGQQVTLSCSPISGHRSVSWYQQTPGQGLQFLFEYFSETQRNKGNFPGRFSGRQFSNSRSEMNVSTLELGDSALYLCASSLATSFYNEQFFGPGTRLTVL.

The chain carries TRBV4-2 and TRBJ2-1; D is possibly TRBD1 (7 bases). V lost 4 bases and J lost 13, with 17 bases in between. The germline V gene encodes CDR1 LGHNA and CDR2 YNFKEQ. This CDR3 comprises 13 residues. The CDR3 DNA follows: TGTGCCAGCAGCCCGGGAGACAGGGAGGCCCAGTTCTTC. Protein product: CASSPGDREAQFF.

This clone has more than one count but fewer than ten. The chain uses TRBV5-1 and TRBJ2-2; 14 nucleotides line up with TRBD2. Germline V lookup: CDR1 SGHRS, CDR2 YFSETQ. V was pared by 4 bases and J by 5 bases, with 7 bases of the junction left unmatched. The CDR3 length is 17 residues. The chain's CDR3 is CASSLGLAGVETGELFF. CDR3 sequence (DNA): TGCGCCAGCAGCCTGGGACTAGCGGGAGTCGAGACCGGGGAGCTGTTTTTT.

This clone has a handful of counts. The genes are TRBV29-1 and TRBJ2-2; TRBD2 matches 8 bases. Germline V gene sequence: CDR1 SQVTM, CDR2 ANQGSEA. There are 17 residues in the CDR3. V was pared by 1 base and J by 7 bases, with 14 bases of the junction left unmatched. The CDR3 DNA is TGCAGCGTTGAAGCCCAGGGGACTAGTCAGATTGACGGGGAGCTGTTTTTT. It yields the protein CSVEAQGTSQIDGELFF.

This rearrangement joins TRBV7-2 to TRBJ2-5; TRBD1 matches 9 bases. The trim removed 3 bases at V and 4 bases at J, leaving 3 bases unmatched. The germline gives CDR1 SGHTA, CDR2 FQGNSA. The CDR3 loop spans 14 amino acids. The CDR3 DNA follows: TGTGCCAGCAGCTTGCAGACAGGGGGAGAGACCCAGTACTTC. This encodes CASSLQTGGETQYF.

Here the CDR3 DNA reads TGCAGCGTTGAACCAGGGGCAGCCAGAGCCTACAATGAGCAGTTCTTC. It codes for CSVEPGAARAYNEQFF. The V call is TRBV29-1, the J call TRBJ2-1; D is perhaps TRBD1 (6 bases). V lost 2 bases and J 2 bases, leaving 16 bases between the germline ends. Per germline, CDR1 SQVTM and CDR2 ANQGSEA. The CDR3 extends over 16 amino acids.